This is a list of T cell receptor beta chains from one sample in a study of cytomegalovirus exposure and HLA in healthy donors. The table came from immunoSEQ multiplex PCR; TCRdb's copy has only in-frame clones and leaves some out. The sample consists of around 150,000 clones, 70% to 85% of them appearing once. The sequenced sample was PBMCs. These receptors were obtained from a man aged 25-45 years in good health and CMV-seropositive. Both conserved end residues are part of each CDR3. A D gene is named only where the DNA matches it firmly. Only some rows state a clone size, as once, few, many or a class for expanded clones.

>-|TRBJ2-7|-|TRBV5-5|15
CASSLAGEGTYEQYF
TGTGCCAGCAGCTTGGCCGGAGAGGGTACCTACGAGCAGTACTTC
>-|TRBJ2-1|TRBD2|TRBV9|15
CASSALAAFYNEQFF
TGTGCCAGCAGCGCTCTAGCGGCCTTCTACAATGAGCAGTTCTTC
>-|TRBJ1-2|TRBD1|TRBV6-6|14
CASSYGGTGYGYTF
TGTGCCAGCAGTTACGGCGGGACAGGTTATGGCTACACCTTC
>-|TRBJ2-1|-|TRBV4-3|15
CASSQETSSYNEQFF
TGCGCCAGCAGCCAAGAAACTAGCTCCTACAATGAGCAGTTCTTC
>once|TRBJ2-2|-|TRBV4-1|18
CASRIIRDIHGGTGELFF
TGCGCCAGCAGAATCATTCGGGACATCCATGGGGGCACCGGGGAGCTGTTTTTT
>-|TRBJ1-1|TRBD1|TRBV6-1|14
CASSETGENTEAFF
TGTGCCAGCAGTGAGACAGGGGAGAACACTGAAGCTTTCTTT
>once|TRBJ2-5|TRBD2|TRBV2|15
CASRARLAGGETQYF
TGTGCCAGCCGTGCTCGACTAGCCGGGGGAGAGACCCAGTACTTC
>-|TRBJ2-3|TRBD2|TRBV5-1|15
CASSPEGTTHGTQYF
TGCGCCAGCAGCCCGGAGGGGACTACACATGGTACGCAGTATTTT
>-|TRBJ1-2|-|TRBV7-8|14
CASSASGSKYGYTF
TGTGCCAGCAGCGCCTCCGGGAGCAAATATGGCTACACCTTC
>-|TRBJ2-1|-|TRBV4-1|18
CASSQGAQTSRRDNEQFF
TGCGCCAGCAGCCAAGGGGCGCAAACTAGCAGGAGGGACAATGAGCAGTTCTTC
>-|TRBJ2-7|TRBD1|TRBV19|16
CASSIPTGVNSYEQYF
TGTGCCAGTAGTATACCTACAGGGGTCAACTCCTACGAGCAGTACTTC
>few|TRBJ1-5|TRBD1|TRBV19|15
CASSPDRGLNQPQHF
TGTGCCAGTAGTCCAGACAGGGGGCTGAATCAGCCCCAGCATTTT
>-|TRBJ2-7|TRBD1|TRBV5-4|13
CASSVDRVGEQYF
TGTGCCAGCAGCGTCGACAGGGTGGGGGAGCAGTACTTC
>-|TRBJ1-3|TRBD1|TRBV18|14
CASSSGQGENTIYF
TGTGCCAGCTCATCGGGACAGGGGGAAAACACCATATATTTT
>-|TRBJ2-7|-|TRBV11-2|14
CASSPGQARLEQYF
TGTGCCAGCAGCCCTGGACAAGCGCGGCTCGAGCAGTACTTC
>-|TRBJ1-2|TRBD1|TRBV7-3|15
CASSLTKTGNYGYTF
TGTGCCAGCAGCTTAACTAAGACAGGGAATTATGGCTACACCTTC
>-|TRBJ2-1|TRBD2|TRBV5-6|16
CASSIFSGTSYNEQFF
TGTGCCAGCAGCATCTTCAGCGGGACCTCCTACAATGAGCAGTTCTTC
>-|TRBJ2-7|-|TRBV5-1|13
CASRLLGGYEQYF
TGCGCCAGCAGGCTCCTCGGAGGCTACGAGCAGTACTTC
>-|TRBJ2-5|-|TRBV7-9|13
CASSLSAGETQYF
TGTGCCAGCAGCTTAAGCGCCGGAGAGACCCAGTACTTC
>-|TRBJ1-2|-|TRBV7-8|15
CASSFWGGPHYGYTF
TGTGCCAGCAGCTTTTGGGGGGGGCCTCACTATGGCTACACCTTC
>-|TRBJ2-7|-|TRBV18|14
CASSLTRDHYEQYF
TGTGCCAGCTCACTGACTAGGGATCACTACGAGCAGTACTTC
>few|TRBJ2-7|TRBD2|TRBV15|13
CATSMGLAYEQYF
TGTGCCACCAGCATGGGACTAGCTTACGAGCAGTACTTC
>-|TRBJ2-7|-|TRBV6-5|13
CASTSGRHYEQYF
TGTGCCAGCACTTCGGGGAGACATTACGAGCAGTACTTC